These T cell receptor beta chains were read from a single sample in a study of cytomegalovirus exposure and HLA in healthy donors. Repertoires were generated with immunoSEQ multiplex PCR, while TCRdb's copy carries only in-frame clones and drops some. This sample carries some 200,000 clones, 84% of them seen once, and the ten largest clones take over 2%. The sample was PBMCs. The receptors come from a woman aged 45 to 65 in good health and CMV-seropositive. Both conserved end residues are trimmed from each CDR3. A D gene is named only where the DNA matches it firmly.

TRBV5-1,14,TRBD2,ASSSRGTSGVETQY
TRBV6-5,9,.,ASSPLYGYT
TRBV12-5,11,.,ASGLSQWTEAF
TRBV19,12,TRBD1,ASSDGDRGEIQY
TRBV7-9,13,TRBD1,ASSLRQGTNTEAF
TRBV9,13,TRBD1,ASSVDAGGYSPLH
TRBV27,14,TRBD2,ASGQPFGGFTDTQY
TRBV7-9,13,TRBD2,ASRPPSGGTDTQY
TRBV9,9,.,ASSVAYEQY
TRBV5-4,12,.,ASSLQDNTGELF
TRBV19,12,TRBD1,ASSSRGRVYEQY
TRBV14,13,.,ASSQDFNNNYGYT
TRBV5-1,11,.,ASSLGPGEKLF
TRBV5-1,15,TRBD1,ASSPGSGTGVGETQY